Following are 22 T cell receptor beta chains from one sample sequenced in a study of vaccination and CD4 T cells after COVID-19. Their cognate antigens are unknown. The treatment: roughly ten-day PBMC culture with coronavirus spike peptide pools or control peptides (ViraFEST assay). Oncomine TCR Beta short-read sequencing was applied to DNA from cultured CD4+ T cells. A single record per CDR3 protein comes from TCRdb applying MiXCR to the PCR reads. The data show about 26,000 distinct CDR3 sequences, 50% seen once. The sample in question was CD4+ T cells from blood, cultured in vitro, obtained before SARS-CoV-2 vaccination. Receptor source: a human donor who received a COVID-19 vaccine.

V is TRBV6-1 and J is TRBJ1-6; D not resolved. Germline V gene data show CDR1 as MNHNS and CDR2 as SASEGT. There are 13 residues in the CDR3. V shed 7 bases and J shed 8 bases, with 12 bases lying between them. As DNA, the CDR3 is TGTGCCAGCACCGTCTCGTGGGATTCACCCCTCCACTTT. It encodes CASTVSWDSPLHF.

The chain couples TRBV15 to TRBJ2-7, with D uncertain. Trimming pared 2 bases from V and 3 bases from J, leaving 5 bases between. CDR3 length equals 12 residues. Germline V CDR1 and CDR2: LNHNV, YYDKDF (reference sequence). CDR3 protein: CATSRTFYEQYF. The CDR3 nucleotides are TGTGCCACCAGCAGAACCTTCTACGAGCAGTACTTC.

The V and J genes are TRBV6-2 or TRBV6-3 and TRBJ1-1; D uncertain. Germline V lookup: CDR1 MNHEY, CDR2 SVGEGT. The CDR3 length is 14 residues. Trimming left V 0 bases short and J 6 bases short, with 11 bases between. The CDR3 DNA reads TGTGCCAGCAGTTACTCCCAACATGGCCCTGAAGCTTTCTTT. This translates into CASSYSQHGPEAFF.

The chain is built from TRBV7-8 and TRBJ1-6, with D perhaps matching TRBD1 (5 bases). Trimming cost V 3 bases and J 4 bases, with 13 bases left between them. CDR1 and CDR2 from the germline V gene are SGHVS and FQNEAQ. This CDR3 region has 16 residues. The CDR3 protein is CASSLRDKGYNSPLHF. CDR3 DNA: TGTGCCAGCAGCTTGAGGGATAAGGGGTATAATTCACCCCTCCACTTT.

The chain is built from TRBV24-1 and TRBJ2-4; D is unresolved. The V gene lost 4 bases and the J gene lost 8 bases, with 14 bases spanning the gap. The germline gives CDR1 KGHDR, CDR2 SFDVKD. CDR3 length: 14 residues. CDR3 coding DNA: TGTGCCACCAGTGAGGCGCGCGGCCCCTACATTCAGTACTTC. Protein: CATSEARGPYIQYF.

The CDR3 DNA reads TGTGCCAGCAGCCAAGGTCCAGGCGGCGGGTTATCCTCGTTCGAGCAGTACTTC. Amino acids: CASSQGPGGGLSSFEQYF. The V gene is TRBV3-1, the J gene TRBJ2-7, with D perhaps TRBD2 (5 bases). Germline V gene lookup returns CDR1 LGHDT and CDR2 YNNKEL (reference sequence). The CDR3 runs 18 residues. V was cut by 1 base and J by 6 bases, with 25 bases left in between.

The chain joins TRBV7-9 to TRBJ2-3, with D hard to call. Trimming took 5 bases from V and 6 from J, leaving 21 bases between them. The CDR3 has 16 residues. Germline CDR1 SEHNR, CDR2 FQNEAQ (reference sequence). The CDR3 DNA reads TGTGCCAGCAGCCTAGGATACAGCCTCGATCCGGATACGCAGTATTTT. It is translated as CASSLGYSLDPDTQYF.

This clonotype has only a few counts. This chain uses TRBV25-1 with TRBJ1-5; D possibly corresponds to TRBD1 (6 bases). V was trimmed by 1 base and J by 7 bases, leaving 8 bases between them. This CDR3 region has 13 residues. Germline V gene sequence: CDR1 MGHDK, CDR2 SYGVNS. The chain's CDR3 is CASSESGAQPQHF. DNA for the CDR3: TGTGCCAGCAGTGAATCGGGGGCGCAGCCCCAGCATTTT.

This clonotype was detected only a few times. The chain uses TRBV20-1 and TRBJ2-2; D gene ambiguous. Trimming shortened V by 7 bases and J by 8 bases, and 14 bases separated the two germline ends. The CDR3 is made up of 12 amino acids. CDR1 DFQATT and CDR2 SNEGSKA come from the germline V gene (reference sequence). The CDR3 coding sequence is TGCAGTGTAGTAGCTGGGATGGGGGAGCTGTTTTTT. Translation gives CSVVAGMGELFF.

The chain recombines TRBV19 with TRBJ2-1; perhaps TRBD1 as D (6 bases). Germline loops: CDR1 LNHDA, CDR2 SQIVND (reference sequence). CDR3 length: 13 residues. With 5 bases removed from V and 10 bases from J, the gap between germline ends came to 15 bases. The CDR3 spells CASSPRDIQEQFF. CDR3 coding DNA: TGTGCCAGTAGTCCCCGGGACATCCAAGAGCAGTTCTTC.

With respect to this clonotype: Being one base from a much bigger clone, this may be a read error. The chain joins TRBV3-1 to TRBJ2-3, with D uncertain. This CDR3 comprises 13 residues. Germline assignment: CDR1 LGHDT and CDR2 YNNKEL (reference sequence). V dropped 3 bases and J dropped 6 bases, with 10 bases sitting between them. As DNA, the CDR3 is TGTGCCAGCAGCCAGCTGAGGCCCGATACGCAGTATTTT. Translated: CASSQLRPDTQYF.

V usage is TRBV5-1 and J usage is TRBJ2-7; 7 bases align to TRBD1. The CDR3 has 14 amino acids. The V and J ends lost 4 bases and 7 bases, in that order; junction bases with no gene match: 11. From germline, CDR1 is SGHRS and CDR2 YFSETQ. The CDR3 region has the DNA TGCGCCAGCAGCCTAGGACAGGATCTCCCAGAGCAGTACTTC. Translated: CASSLGQDLPEQYF.

The rearrangement joins TRBV5-8 to TRBJ1-1; TRBD1 is a possible D gene (5 bases). Per the germline V gene, CDR1 is SGHTS and CDR2 is YDEGEE. Between the trimmed V and J ends, which lost 3 bases and 0 bases, there was a span of 18 bases. CDR3 length equals 17 residues. In DNA form, the CDR3 reads TGTGCCAGCAGCTCCCACTGGGGCAGGGCTTTGAACACTGAAGCTTTCTTT. This codes for CASSSHWGRALNTEAFF.

The rearrangement uses TRBV20-1 and TRBJ2-1; D is perhaps TRBD1 or TRBD2 (6 bases each). V dropped 5 bases and J dropped 5 bases, with 16 bases sitting between them. CDR1 DFQATT and CDR2 SNEGSKA come from the germline V gene (reference sequence). This CDR3 has 14 amino acids. CDR3 region: CSAGRAGEDNEQFF. The DNA of the CDR3 is TGCAGTGCTGGAAGGGCAGGGGAGGACAATGAGCAGTTCTTC.

The chain is built from TRBV30 and TRBJ1-2, with D possibly matching TRBD1 (6 bases). This CDR3 has 13 residues. The V end lost 5 bases, the J end lost 4 bases, and 14 bases lay between the germline ends. From germline, CDR1 is GTSNPN and CDR2 SVGIG (reference sequence). The DNA for the CDR3 is TGTGCCTGGGGACAGTCGGCTGGCTATGGCTACACCTTC. Its translation is CAWGQSAGYGYTF.

The count of this clonotype is one. This sequence joins TRBV12-3 or TRBV12-4 and TRBJ2-5; TRBD1 matches 9 bases. With V trimmed by 1 base and J by 6 bases, 3 bases remained unmatched. The CDR3 extends over 14 amino acids. The CDR3 nucleotides are TGTGCCAGCAGTTTAGTACAGGGGGCGCAGACCCAGTACTTC. Its translation: CASSLVQGAQTQYF.

V is TRBV25-1 and J is TRBJ2-6, with D tentatively TRBD1 (5 bases). V lost 4 bases to trimming and J lost 3 bases, with 7 bases between them. Germline values: CDR1 MGHDK, CDR2 SYGVNS. CDR3 length equals 14 residues. CDR3 sequence (DNA): TGTGCCAGCAGTGCGACAGATGGGGCCAACGTCCTGACTTTC. Amino acids: CASSATDGANVLTF.

The V and J genes are TRBV6-2 or TRBV6-3 and TRBJ2-1; 11 nucleotides align to TRBD2. V lost 4 bases, J lost 0 bases, and 5 bases stayed unmatched. CDR1 MNHEY and CDR2 SVGEGT come from the germline V gene. The CDR3 runs 17 residues. CDR3 nucleotide sequence: TGTGCCAGCAGTTCGGCTAGCGGGGGGAGCTCCTACAATGAGCAGTTCTTC. Its translation: CASSSASGGSSYNEQFF.

J is TRBJ2-5 and V is TRBV15, with D possibly matching TRBD1 (6 bases). This CDR3 has 15 residues. V lost 0 bases to trimming and J lost 5 bases, with 13 bases between them. Germline values: CDR1 LNHNV, CDR2 YYDKDF (reference sequence). The CDR3 loop is CATSRDPRGSETQYF. For the CDR3, the DNA is TGTGCCACCAGCAGAGACCCCAGGGGAAGTGAGACCCAGTACTTC.

This clonotype was seen a handful of times. The CDR3 protein is CASKEDPSNQPQHF. The DNA of the CDR3 is TGTGCCAGCAAGGAGGACCCTAGCAATCAGCCCCAGCATTTT. The chain carries TRBV2 and TRBJ1-5, with D unclear. The CDR3 spans 14 residues. V was shortened by 7 bases and J by 0 bases, with 10 bases between the two germline ends. CDR1 and CDR2 from the germline V gene are SNHLY and FYNNEI.

This clonotype has only one observation. The V and J genes are TRBV5-1 and TRBJ1-6; D perhaps matches TRBD1 (5 bases). This CDR3 spans 15 amino acids. Germline CDR1 reads SGHRS; CDR2 reads YFSETQ. V lost 4 bases, J lost 5 bases, and 13 bases lay in between. CDR3 amino acids: CASSGQDSNNSPLHF. DNA of the CDR3: TGCGCCAGCAGCGGCCAAGACAGCAATAATTCACCCCTCCACTTT.

The table lists this clonotype with a few counts. The J gene is TRBJ1-5, the V gene TRBV20-1, with a possible D match to TRBD1 (5 bases). The CDR3 is made up of 14 amino acids. V dropped 3 bases and J dropped 1 base, with 10 bases sitting between them. Germline-derived CDR1 and CDR2 are DFQATT and SNEGSKA (reference sequence). CDR3 region: CSARRQTSNQPQHF. The CDR3 nucleotides are TGCAGTGCTAGGAGACAGACGAGCAATCAGCCCCAGCATTTT.